This is a list of T cell receptor beta chains from one sample in a study of radiotherapy plus CTLA-4 blockade in lung cancer. Assay used: immunoSEQ multiplex PCR; TCRdb lists only in-frame clones, some missing. The sample has around 24,000 clones, approximately 73% seen once; the top ten hold roughly 3.5%. Sequencing was performed on peripheral blood, taken from a patient treated with radiotherapy plus ipilimumab. Receptors originate from a human donor with non-small cell lung cancer who had stable disease on radiotherapy plus ipilimumab. CDR3s include the opening cysteine and the closing phenylalanine or tryptophan. The order of the fields is D gene, V gene, clone size, J gene, CDR3 DNA, CDR3 protein. D genes are given only for firm matches. Clone sizes are given selectively: once, few, many, or a class where the clone is expanded.

NA,TRBV5-6,NA,TRBJ2-7,TGTGCCAGCAGCTTGGCCCTACAGCCCTACGAGCAGTACTTC,CASSLALQPYEQYF
TRBD1,TRBV2,few,TRBJ1-2,TGTGCCAGCAGTTCGCACGGGACAGGGGGTTATGGCTACACCTTC,CASSSHGTGGYGYTF
TRBD1,TRBV28,NA,TRBJ1-3,TGTGCCAGCAGGACAGGGCCTCCCTCGTTCTCTGGAAACACCATATATTTT,CASRTGPPSFSGNTIYF
NA,TRBV7-2,NA,TRBJ2-2,TGTGCCAGCAGCCCGGGGCGGGGTGGCGGGGAGCTGTTTTTT,CASSPGRGGGELFF
TRBD1,TRBV5-1,NA,TRBJ2-5,TGCGCCAGCAGTAAACGGACAGGTGAAGAGACCCAGTACTTC,CASSKRTGEETQYF
TRBD2,TRBV5-1,once,TRBJ2-1,TGCGCCAGCAGCTTGTCGGCTAGCGGCGACAATGAGCAGTTCTTC,CASSLSASGDNEQFF
NA,TRBV18,NA,TRBJ1-1,TGTGCCAGCTCACCTCTGGGGGAAGGGGTAGCTTTCTTT,CASSPLGEGVAFF
TRBD1,TRBV11-3,NA,TRBJ2-7,TGTGCCAGCAGCCGACAGGGAACCCTTTACGAGCAGTACTTC,CASSRQGTLYEQYF
NA,TRBV5-6,NA,TRBJ2-1,TGTGCCAGCAGCTTGGCGGTGTCGGTTACCCAGTTCTTC,CASSLAVSVTQFF
NA,TRBV19,NA,TRBJ2-1,TGTGCCAGTAGTTCGCGGAGCTCCTACAATGAGCAGTTCTTC,CASSSRSSYNEQFF
TRBD1,TRBV5-6,NA,TRBJ2-1,TGTGCCAGCAGCACAACAGGGGGTGTGGGAGGCTACAATGAGCAGTTCTTC,CASSTTGGVGGYNEQFF
NA,TRBV30,NA,TRBJ2-3,TGTGCCTGGAGGGATATCACAGATACGCAGTATTTT,CAWRDITDTQYF
TRBD1,TRBV10-1,NA,TRBJ1-1,TGCGCCAGCAGGCCCCGACAGGGGGCGAGCACTGAAGCTTTCTTT,CASRPRQGASTEAFF
TRBD2,TRBV30,few,TRBJ2-3,TGTGCCTGGAGTGTGACTAGCGGGAAGGGGATAGATACGCAGTATTTT,CAWSVTSGKGIDTQYF
NA,TRBV4-2,NA,TRBJ1-2,TGTGCCAGCAGCCACACAGGGATGAGTGGCTACACCTTC,CASSHTGMSGYTF
NA,TRBV7-9,NA,TRBJ2-5,TGTGCCAGCAGCCCCTGGGCAGGAGGGGAGACCCAGTACTTC,CASSPWAGGETQYF
NA,TRBV5-4,NA,TRBJ2-1,TGTGCCAGCAGCGAGGTCCGGGACGGCGGACACAATGAGCAGTTCTTC,CASSEVRDGGHNEQFF
NA,TRBV14,NA,TRBJ1-3,TGTGCCAGCAGCCAAGATTGGGGGCTAAACACCATATATTTT,CASSQDWGLNTIYF
NA,TRBV7-2,NA,TRBJ2-1,TGTGCCAGCAGCTTCCTCGTGGTAGCCTACAATGAGCAGTTCTTC,CASSFLVVAYNEQFF
NA,TRBV7-2,NA,TRBJ1-2,TGTGCCAGCAGCTTAGGGATTCGGGGGCCAAGTAGGGGCTACACCTTC,CASSLGIRGPSRGYTF
NA,TRBV4-1,NA,TRBJ2-5,TGCGCCAGCAGCCCGAGGGGGACGGCCCAAGAGACCCAGTACTTC,CASSPRGTAQETQYF
TRBD1,TRBV7-2,once,TRBJ2-5,TGTGCCAGCAGCTTAGAGGGACAGGTGTACTCCCCGGGAGAGACCCAGTACTTC,CASSLEGQVYSPGETQYF